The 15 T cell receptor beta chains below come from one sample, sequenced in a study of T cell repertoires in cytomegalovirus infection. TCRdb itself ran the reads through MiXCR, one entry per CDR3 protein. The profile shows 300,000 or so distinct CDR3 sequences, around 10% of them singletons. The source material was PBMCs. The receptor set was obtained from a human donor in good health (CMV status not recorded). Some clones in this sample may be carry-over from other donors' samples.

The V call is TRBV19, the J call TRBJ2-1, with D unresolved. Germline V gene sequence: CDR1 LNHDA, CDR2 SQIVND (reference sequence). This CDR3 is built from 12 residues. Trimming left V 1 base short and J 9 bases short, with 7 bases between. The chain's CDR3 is CASSIALGEQFF. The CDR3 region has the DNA TGTGCCAGTAGTATAGCCCTCGGTGAGCAGTTCTTC.

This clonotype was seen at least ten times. The CDR3 loop is CASSYGQGALDEQFF. CDR3 sequence (DNA): TGTGCCAGCAGTTACGGACAGGGGGCTTTGGATGAGCAGTTCTTC. The V and J genes are TRBV6-5 and TRBJ2-1; TRBD1 matches at 11 bases. The V and J ends lost 2 bases and 8 bases, in that order; junction bases with no gene match: 5. The CDR3 consists of 15 residues. The germline gives CDR1 MNHEY, CDR2 SVGAGI.

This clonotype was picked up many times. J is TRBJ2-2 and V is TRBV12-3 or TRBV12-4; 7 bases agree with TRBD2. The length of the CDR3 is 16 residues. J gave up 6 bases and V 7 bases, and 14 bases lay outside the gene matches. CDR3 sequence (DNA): TGTGCCAGCACCTACAGGACTAGTCAGAATGCCGGGGAGCTGTTTTTT. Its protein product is CASTYRTSQNAGELFF.

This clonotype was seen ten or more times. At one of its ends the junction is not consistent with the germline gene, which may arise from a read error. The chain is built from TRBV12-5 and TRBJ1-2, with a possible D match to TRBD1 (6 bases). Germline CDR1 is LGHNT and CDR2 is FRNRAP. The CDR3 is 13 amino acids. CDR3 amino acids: CASGTPTGSAPSF. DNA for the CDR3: TGTGCTAGTGGTACCCCGACAGGATCCGCTCCTTCCTTC.

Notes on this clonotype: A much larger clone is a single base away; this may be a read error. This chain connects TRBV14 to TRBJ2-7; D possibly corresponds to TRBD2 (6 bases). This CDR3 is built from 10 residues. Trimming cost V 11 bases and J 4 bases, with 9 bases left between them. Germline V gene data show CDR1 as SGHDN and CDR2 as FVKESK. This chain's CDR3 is CAVAGYEQYV. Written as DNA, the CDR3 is TGTGCCGTGGCGGGGTACGAGCAGTACGTC.

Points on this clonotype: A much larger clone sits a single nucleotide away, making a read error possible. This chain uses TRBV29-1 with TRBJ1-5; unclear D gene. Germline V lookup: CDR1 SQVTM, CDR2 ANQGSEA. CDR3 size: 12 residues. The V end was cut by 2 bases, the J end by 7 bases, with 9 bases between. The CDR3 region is CSVENLGQPQHF. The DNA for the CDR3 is TGCAGCGTTGAAAATCTTGGCCAGCCCCAGCATTTT. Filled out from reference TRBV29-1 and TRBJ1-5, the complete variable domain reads SAVISQKPSRDICQRGTSLTIQCQVDSQVTMMFWYRQQPGQSLTLIATANQGSEATYESGFVIDKFPISRPNLTFSTLTVSNMSPEDSSIYLCSVENLGQPQHFGDGTRLSIL.

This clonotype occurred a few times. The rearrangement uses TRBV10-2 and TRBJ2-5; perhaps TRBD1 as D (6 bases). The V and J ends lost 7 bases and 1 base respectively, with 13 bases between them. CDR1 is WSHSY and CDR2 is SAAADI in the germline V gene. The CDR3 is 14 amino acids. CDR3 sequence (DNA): TGCGCCAGCATTCCAGACAGGAGCCAAGAGACCCAGTACTTC. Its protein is CASIPDRSQETQYF.

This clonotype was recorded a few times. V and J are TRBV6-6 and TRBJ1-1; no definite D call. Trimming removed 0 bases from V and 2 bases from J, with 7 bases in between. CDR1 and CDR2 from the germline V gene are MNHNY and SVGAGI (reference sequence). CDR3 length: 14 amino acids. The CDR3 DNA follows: TGTGCCAGCAGTTACTCAAGGCAAAACACTGAAGCTTTCTTT. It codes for CASSYSRQNTEAFF.

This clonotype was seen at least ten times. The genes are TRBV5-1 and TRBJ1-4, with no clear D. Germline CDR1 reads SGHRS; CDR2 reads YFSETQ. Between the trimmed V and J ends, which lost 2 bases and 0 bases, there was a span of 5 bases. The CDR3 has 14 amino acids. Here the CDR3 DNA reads TGCGCCAGCAGCTTTGGCACAACTAATGAAAAACTGTTTTTT. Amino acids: CASSFGTTNEKLFF.

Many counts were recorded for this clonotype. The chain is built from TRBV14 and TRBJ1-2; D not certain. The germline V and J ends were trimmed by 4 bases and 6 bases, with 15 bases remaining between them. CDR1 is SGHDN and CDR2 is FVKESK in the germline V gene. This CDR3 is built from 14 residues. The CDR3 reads CASSPSNPSHGYTF. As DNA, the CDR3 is TGTGCCAGCAGCCCATCAAACCCCAGTCATGGCTACACCTTC.

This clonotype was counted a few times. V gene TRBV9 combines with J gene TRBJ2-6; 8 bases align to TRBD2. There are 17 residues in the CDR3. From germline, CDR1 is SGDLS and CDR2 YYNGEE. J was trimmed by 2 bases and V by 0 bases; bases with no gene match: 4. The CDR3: CASSVAGGRTGANVLTF. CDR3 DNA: TGTGCCAGCAGCGTAGCGGGGGGGCGAACTGGGGCCAACGTCCTGACTTTC.

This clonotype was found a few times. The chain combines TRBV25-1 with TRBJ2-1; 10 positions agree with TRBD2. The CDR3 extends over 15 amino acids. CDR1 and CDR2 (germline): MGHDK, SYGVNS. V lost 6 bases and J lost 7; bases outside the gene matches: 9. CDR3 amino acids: CASRKAGGPKNEQFF. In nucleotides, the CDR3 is TGTGCCAGCAGAAAAGCGGGGGGGCCTAAGAATGAGCAGTTCTTC. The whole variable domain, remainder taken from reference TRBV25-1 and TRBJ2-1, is EADIYQTPRYLVIGTGKKITLECSQTMGHDKMYWYQQDPGMELHLIHYSYGVNSTEKGDLSSESTVSRIRTEHFPLTLESARPSHTSQYLCASRKAGGPKNEQFFGPGTRLTVL.

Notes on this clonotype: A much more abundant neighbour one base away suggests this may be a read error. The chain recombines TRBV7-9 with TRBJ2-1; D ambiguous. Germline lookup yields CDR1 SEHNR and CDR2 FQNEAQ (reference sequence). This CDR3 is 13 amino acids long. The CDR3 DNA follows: TGTGCCAGCAGCTTAAAACGAGTGAATGAGCAGTGCTTC. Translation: CASSLKRVNEQCF.

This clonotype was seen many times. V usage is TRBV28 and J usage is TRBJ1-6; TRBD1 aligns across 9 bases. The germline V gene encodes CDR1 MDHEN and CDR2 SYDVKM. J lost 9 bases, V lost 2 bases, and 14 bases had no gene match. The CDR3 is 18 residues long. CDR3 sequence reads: CASSLVRQGVILGSPLHF. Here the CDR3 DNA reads TGTGCCAGCAGTTTAGTTAGACAGGGGGTAATCTTGGGTTCACCCCTCCACTTT.

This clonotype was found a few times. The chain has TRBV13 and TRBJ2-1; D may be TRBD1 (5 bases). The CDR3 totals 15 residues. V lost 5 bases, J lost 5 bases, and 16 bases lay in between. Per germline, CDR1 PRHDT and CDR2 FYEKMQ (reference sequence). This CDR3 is CASSPDSETDNEQFF. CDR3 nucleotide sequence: TGTGCCAGCAGCCCAGACAGTGAGACTGACAATGAGCAGTTCTTC.